One and the same sample provided the 17 T cell receptor beta chains below, sequenced in a study of cytomegalovirus exposure and HLA in healthy donors. In the PCR, 60 Vbeta and 13 Jbeta primers were used. Sequencing used immunoSEQ multiplex PCR; TCRdb keeps in-frame clones, though not all of them. Counted here are about 72,000 clones, approximately 75% occurring once; the ten biggest clones make up 6.5%. Sequenced sample: PBMCs. All receptors derive from a human donor in good health.

The rearrangement uses TRBV10-3 and TRBJ1-1, with TRBD1 as a possible D gene (5 bases). CDR1 and CDR2 (germline): ENHRY, SYGVKD. Deletions cut 0 bases from V and 4 bases from J, with 12 bases between. This CDR3 spans 15 amino acids. The CDR3 protein is CAISESGVGGTEAFF. The CDR3 region has the DNA TGTGCCATCAGTGAGTCAGGAGTCGGGGGCACTGAAGCTTTCTTT.

This chain connects TRBV5-6 to TRBJ2-7, with 11 positions matching TRBD1. Germline CDR1 reads SGHDT; CDR2 reads YYEEEE. With 0 bases clipped from V and 4 bases from J, the junction kept 6 bases outside the gene matches. This CDR3 has 16 amino acids. The CDR3 loop is CASSLAAGQGAYEQYF. In DNA form, the CDR3 reads TGTGCCAGCAGCTTGGCCGCTGGACAGGGGGCTTACGAGCAGTACTTC. Full variable domain (outside the CDR3, taken from reference TRBV5-6 and TRBJ2-7): DAGVTQSPTHLIKTRGQQVTLRCSPKSGHDTVSWYQQALGQGPQFIFQYYEEEERQRGNFPDRFSGHQFPNYSSELNVNALLLGDSALYLCASSLAAGQGAYEQYFGPGTRLTVT.

This chain uses TRBV27 with TRBJ2-1; 15 bases are a match to TRBD2. The ends lost 5 bases at V and 4 bases at J; junction bases unmatched: 12. The CDR3 totals 19 residues. CDR1 is MNHEY and CDR2 is SMNVEV in the germline V gene (reference sequence). CDR3 in DNA: TGTGCCAGCAGTGGTGGACTAGCGGGGGGGGCTGCCGGGTACAATGAGCAGTTCTTC. This sequence encodes CASSGGLAGGAAGYNEQFF.

This clone appeared a single time. The chain is built from TRBV5-4 and TRBJ2-3; D is possibly TRBD2 (5 bases). The CDR3 covers 13 residues. Looked up from germline, CDR1 is SGHNT and CDR2 is YYREEE (reference sequence). Trimming shortened V by 3 bases and J by 4 bases, and 9 bases separated the two germline ends. The CDR3 DNA is TGTGCCAGCAGCTCCCCCGGGGCAGATACGCAGTATTTT. Protein sequence: CASSSPGADTQYF.

This chain joins TRBV11-3 and TRBJ2-7; 8 bases fit TRBD1. The junction had 1 base not matched to a gene; V was cut back by 0 bases and J by 3 bases. Per germline, CDR1 SGHNT and CDR2 YENEEA. This CDR3 spans 14 amino acids. The CDR3 sequence: CASSLEGTGYEQYF. CDR3 nucleotide sequence: TGTGCCAGCAGCTTAGAGGGGACAGGCTACGAGCAGTACTTC.

This clone came up a few times. The chain has TRBV7-3 and TRBJ2-2, with 9 bases lining up with TRBD1. CDR3 length: 16 residues. Germline-derived CDR1 and CDR2 are SGHTA and FQGTGA. The V gene end was trimmed by 5 bases and the J gene end by 5 bases; junction bases not matched to a gene: 9. The CDR3 DNA is TGTGCCAGCAGCCTTGGGACAGGGAGGAATACCGGGGAGCTGTTTTTT. Amino acids: CASSLGTGRNTGELFF.

The chain uses TRBV2 and TRBJ1-6; D is unresolved. The V gene's germline CDR1 is SNHLY and CDR2 FYNNEI. V lost 4 bases and J 15 bases, leaving 16 bases between the germline ends. The CDR3 covers 13 residues. CDR3 bases: TGTGCCAGCAGTGCTGGTGAGGGCTTAGGCCTCCACTTT. It is translated as CASSAGEGLGLHF.

The genes are TRBV5-1 and TRBJ1-5; 9 bases agree with TRBD1. Germline CDR1 is SGHRS and CDR2 is YFSETQ. V was clipped by 0 bases and J by 2 bases; unmatched bases: 3. This CDR3 is 16 amino acids long. The CDR3 DNA sequence: TGCGCCAGCAGCTTGGGGGACAGGGTGGGCAATCAGCCCCAGCATTTT. Translation gives CASSLGDRVGNQPQHF.

The chain has TRBV6-5 and TRBJ1-2; D is unclear. Trimming left V 0 bases short and J 2 bases short, with 13 bases between. Germline V gives CDR1 MNHEY, CDR2 SVGAGI. The CDR3 extends over 16 amino acids. CDR3 sequence: CASSYSELQLNYGYTF. The CDR3 DNA sequence: TGTGCCAGCAGTTACTCTGAGCTACAGTTGAACTATGGCTACACCTTC.

The chain recombines TRBV29-1 with TRBJ2-3; TRBD1 matches at 7 bases. CDR3 size: 15 residues. V lost 8 bases and J lost 1; bases outside the gene matches: 12. Germline loops: CDR1 SQVTM, CDR2 ANQGSEA. CDR3 coding DNA: TGCAGCTCGCGAGGGTCAGGGGGACGCACAGATACGCAGTATTTT. It encodes CSSRGSGGRTDTQYF.

The chain links TRBV6-5 to TRBJ2-3, with 7 bases matching TRBD2. CDR3 length: 15 amino acids. With V trimmed by 6 bases and J by 2 bases, 8 bases remained unmatched. Germline-derived CDR1 and CDR2 are MNHEY and SVGAGI. The CDR3 DNA reads TGTGCCAGCAGGCCCTGGCGGGGGACCACAGATACGCAGTATTTT. Translation: CASRPWRGTTDTQYF.

The count of this clone is one. V is TRBV25-1 and J is TRBJ2-2, with 13 bases aligning to TRBD2. V shed 2 bases, J shed 2 bases, and the junction held 5 bases outside the gene matches. This CDR3 spans 18 amino acids. Germline loops: CDR1 MGHDK, CDR2 SYGVNS. CDR3 sequence: CASSELGLAGENTGELFF. DNA for the CDR3: TGTGCCAGCAGTGAACTAGGACTAGCGGGGGAAAACACCGGGGAGCTGTTTTTT.

V is TRBV28 and J is TRBJ2-2, with 8 positions matching TRBD1. Germline values: CDR1 MDHEN, CDR2 SYDVKM. This CDR3 region has 13 residues. With 7 bases clipped from V and 6 bases from J, the junction kept 4 bases outside the gene matches. The CDR3 sequence: CASIGQGAGELFF. In DNA form, the CDR3 reads TGTGCCAGCATAGGACAGGGAGCCGGGGAGCTGTTTTTT.

This chain joins TRBV19 and TRBJ2-1, with 9 bases identical to TRBD1. This CDR3 is built from 15 residues. V gave up 6 bases and J gave up 4 bases; unmatched junction bases: 7. Germline-derived CDR1 and CDR2 are LNHDA and SQIVND (reference sequence). CDR3 amino acids: CASSPTGGIYNEQFF. The CDR3 DNA sequence: TGTGCCAGTAGCCCGACAGGGGGGATATACAATGAGCAGTTCTTC.

V and J are TRBV30 and TRBJ2-1, with a weak D call TRBD1 (5 bases). This CDR3 has 12 residues. Germline CDR1 reads GTSNPN; CDR2 reads SVGIG (reference sequence). Trimming took 0 bases from V and 5 from J, leaving 5 bases between them. This CDR3 reads CAWSVRDNEQFF. The DNA for the CDR3 is TGTGCCTGGAGTGTCAGGGACAATGAGCAGTTCTTC.

The V gene is TRBV6-5, the J gene TRBJ2-7; 9 nucleotides agree with TRBD1. Germline CDR1 and CDR2: MNHEY and SVGAGI. The CDR3 loop spans 15 amino acids. J was trimmed by 3 bases and V by 6 bases; bases with no gene match: 9. The CDR3 here is CASRKQGQGFYEQYF. The CDR3, as DNA: TGTGCCAGCAGGAAACAGGGACAGGGCTTCTACGAGCAGTACTTC.

The chain uses TRBV29-1 and TRBJ1-2; D is possibly TRBD1 (6 bases). CDR3 length equals 16 residues. The V and J ends lost 4 bases and 4 bases respectively, with 22 bases between them. Per germline, CDR1 SQVTM and CDR2 ANQGSEA. The CDR3 DNA reads TGCAGCGTTGGGGGGCAGGGAGTTATGACGGGCTATGGCTACACCTTC. Residues: CSVGGQGVMTGYGYTF.